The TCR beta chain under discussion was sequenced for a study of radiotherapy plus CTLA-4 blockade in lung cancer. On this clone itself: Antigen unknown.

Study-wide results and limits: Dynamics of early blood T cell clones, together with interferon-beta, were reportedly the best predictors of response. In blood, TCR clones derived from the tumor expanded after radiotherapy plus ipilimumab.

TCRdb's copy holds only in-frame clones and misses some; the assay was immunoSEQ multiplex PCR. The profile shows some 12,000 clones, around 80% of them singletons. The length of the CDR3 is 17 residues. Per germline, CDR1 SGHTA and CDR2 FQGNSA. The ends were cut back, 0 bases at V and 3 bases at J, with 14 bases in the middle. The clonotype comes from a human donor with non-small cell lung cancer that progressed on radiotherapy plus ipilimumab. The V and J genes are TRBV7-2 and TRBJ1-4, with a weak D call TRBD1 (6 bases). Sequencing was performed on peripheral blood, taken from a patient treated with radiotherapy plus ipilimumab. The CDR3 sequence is CASSLALNRAPNEKLFF. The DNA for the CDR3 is TGTGCCAGCAGCTTAGCGCTCAACAGGGCGCCTAATGAAAAACTGTTTTTT.